A selection of T cell receptor beta chains follows, all from one sample in a study of blood T cells in healthy people across ages. TCRdb analysed the 5' RACE reads with MiXCR anew, one entry per CDR3 protein. Of about 840,000 distinct CDR3 sequences listed, 29% are singletons. These records were also assigned to another study, of T cells of mothers and their children.

The specimen sequenced was blood. These receptors were taken from a woman in her forties in good health. The conserved cysteine and the conserved F or W are not part of the CDR3 here. Fields, in order: clone size, V gene, J gene, CDR3 protein. For some rows the clone size is stated as once, few or many, or as a class when expanded; others skip it.

clone size: few; V gene: TRBV20-1; J gene: TRBJ2-6; CDR3 protein: SASTVGAQGANVLT
clone size: many; V gene: TRBV4-2; J gene: TRBJ2-7; CDR3 protein: ASSQEWGRTYEQY
clone size: -; V gene: TRBV7-9; J gene: TRBJ2-6; CDR3 protein: ASSPLAGVTSGANVLT
clone size: -; V gene: TRBV5-1; J gene: TRBJ2-7; CDR3 protein: ASSLKDRAYGQY
clone size: few; V gene: TRBV5-1; J gene: TRBJ1-1; CDR3 protein: ASSWTGPHEAF
clone size: -; V gene: TRBV28; J gene: TRBJ2-7; CDR3 protein: ASNPGGTIYEQY
clone size: few; V gene: TRBV7-2; J gene: TRBJ1-2; CDR3 protein: ASSLFPREVGYGYT
clone size: many; V gene: TRBV7-8; J gene: TRBJ2-7; CDR3 protein: ASSGTGTVYEQY
clone size: few; V gene: TRBV12-3/TRBV12-4; J gene: TRBJ2-3; CDR3 protein: ASSPGVVSTDTQY
clone size: few; V gene: TRBV27; J gene: TRBJ1-1; CDR3 protein: ASSPRGQGRNTEAF
clone size: -; V gene: TRBV7-2; J gene: TRBJ1-1; CDR3 protein: ASSPYVRMNTEAF
clone size: -; V gene: TRBV20-1; J gene: TRBJ1-3; CDR3 protein: SASPGNTIY
clone size: -; V gene: TRBV24-1; J gene: TRBJ2-5; CDR3 protein: ATSDSSLGETQY
clone size: few; V gene: TRBV20-1; J gene: TRBJ2-1; CDR3 protein: SATSGTSASGTYNEQF
clone size: many; V gene: TRBV3-1; J gene: TRBJ2-5; CDR3 protein: ASSRTEETQY
clone size: -; V gene: TRBV19; J gene: TRBJ2-2; CDR3 protein: ASIWGTNTGELF
clone size: -; V gene: TRBV20-1; J gene: TRBJ2-7; CDR3 protein: SARAQTYEQY
clone size: many; V gene: TRBV15; J gene: TRBJ2-3; CDR3 protein: ATSRDRAGGTDTQY
clone size: few; V gene: TRBV5-1; J gene: TRBJ1-6; CDR3 protein: ASSSGDRGRHSPLH
clone size: -; V gene: TRBV5-1; J gene: TRBJ1-2; CDR3 protein: ASSNRDRTATYGYT
clone size: many; V gene: TRBV18; J gene: TRBJ1-2; CDR3 protein: ASSPSDRPYT
clone size: -; V gene: TRBV20-1; J gene: TRBJ1-2; CDR3 protein: SARAQGADGYT
clone size: few; V gene: TRBV4-2; J gene: TRBJ2-3; CDR3 protein: ASSQIAGTSTDTQY
clone size: few; V gene: TRBV10-2; J gene: TRBJ1-2; CDR3 protein: ASSDGINYGHT
clone size: few; V gene: TRBV9; J gene: TRBJ2-3; CDR3 protein: ASSDAHPTDTQY
clone size: many; V gene: TRBV15; J gene: TRBJ2-7; CDR3 protein: ATSRDRGGHSYEQY
clone size: many; V gene: TRBV5-1; J gene: TRBJ1-2; CDR3 protein: ASSLSGASGRDYGYT
clone size: -; V gene: TRBV20-1; J gene: TRBJ1-3; CDR3 protein: SASSVGGFGNTIY
clone size: few; V gene: TRBV7-2; J gene: TRBJ1-3; CDR3 protein: ASSFQTPLLSGNTIY
clone size: -; V gene: TRBV3-1; J gene: TRBJ2-5; CDR3 protein: ASSQRTPGLAGPTVQETQY
clone size: few; V gene: TRBV7-7; J gene: TRBJ2-1; CDR3 protein: ASSWGGGASYNEQF
clone size: few; V gene: TRBV29-1; J gene: TRBJ1-1; CDR3 protein: SVEQGQGTEAF
clone size: many; V gene: TRBV10-3; J gene: TRBJ2-1; CDR3 protein: AISDPRDRGNEQF
clone size: once; V gene: TRBV15; J gene: TRBJ1-6; CDR3 protein: ATSRKVPGDSPLH
clone size: -; V gene: TRBV5-1; J gene: TRBJ2-1; CDR3 protein: ASSPSFQRGYNEQF
clone size: many; V gene: TRBV20-1; J gene: TRBJ2-7; CDR3 protein: SASGLGQGDEQY
clone size: many; V gene: TRBV7-2; J gene: TRBJ2-5; CDR3 protein: ASSLEGKETQY
clone size: many; V gene: TRBV5-6; J gene: TRBJ1-2; CDR3 protein: ASSLDPVPNYGYT
clone size: -; V gene: TRBV7-2; J gene: TRBJ1-6; CDR3 protein: ASSFGGRPPNSPLH
clone size: -; V gene: TRBV5-1; J gene: TRBJ2-3; CDR3 protein: ASSSVQGRGTDTQY
clone size: -; V gene: TRBV7-3; J gene: TRBJ2-7; CDR3 protein: ASSLTRKVGQY
clone size: few; V gene: TRBV4-1; J gene: TRBJ1-2; CDR3 protein: ASSQDIGDRGSGYT
clone size: -; V gene: TRBV7-2; J gene: TRBJ1-5; CDR3 protein: ASSLAYRNQPQH
clone size: few; V gene: TRBV2; J gene: TRBJ1-2; CDR3 protein: ASSLAADSNYGYT
clone size: many; V gene: TRBV20-1; J gene: TRBJ2-5; CDR3 protein: SASTGTGGLETQY
clone size: many; V gene: TRBV12-5; J gene: TRBJ2-2; CDR3 protein: ASGLSPGVGTGELF
clone size: -; V gene: TRBV5-1; J gene: TRBJ1-2; CDR3 protein: VSSPGPSSNGYT
clone size: -; V gene: TRBV5-1; J gene: TRBJ1-1; CDR3 protein: ATRGTETPNTEAF
clone size: many; V gene: TRBV7-6; J gene: TRBJ2-7; CDR3 protein: ASSHRDRAYEQY
clone size: -; V gene: TRBV4-1; J gene: TRBJ1-1; CDR3 protein: ASSRDRGGGRDTEAF
clone size: many; V gene: TRBV4-1; J gene: TRBJ2-5; CDR3 protein: ASSQGSGVQETQY
clone size: many; V gene: TRBV7-2; J gene: TRBJ2-7; CDR3 protein: ASSLGTSGGDEQY
clone size: -; V gene: TRBV2; J gene: TRBJ1-5; CDR3 protein: ASRDTGANQPQH
clone size: -; V gene: TRBV2; J gene: TRBJ1-6; CDR3 protein: ASKARGDSPLH
clone size: few; V gene: TRBV7-9; J gene: -; CDR3 protein: ARRLAGYEQY
clone size: -; V gene: TRBV27; J gene: TRBJ1-3; CDR3 protein: ASRSLQGDSGNTIY
clone size: -; V gene: TRBV12-3/TRBV12-4; J gene: TRBJ1-1; CDR3 protein: ASSPRQGFFEAF